The 19 T cell receptor beta chains below come from one sample, sequenced in a study of regulatory T cells in long-lasting Graves disease. Sequencing libraries for TCR beta were prepared with iRepertoire HTBI primers and Arm-PCR of CDR3 regions. Each CDR3 protein gets one entry after TCRdb re-called the multiplex PCR reads with MiXCR. The sample carries about 540,000 distinct CDR3 sequences, around an eighth recorded once. The time point denotes: newly diagnosed GD, antithyroid drugs for less than 3 months. From RNA extracted from PBMCs, the TCR library was made. These same data were also listed under a study on T cells in Graves' hyperthyroidism and ophthalmopathy.

The sequenced sample was peripheral blood mononuclear cells (PBMCs), obtained at new diagnosis, from a patient treated with antithyroid drugs. Receptor source: a man younger than 45 with Graves disease.

This clonotype was recorded at least ten times. This chain uses TRBV28 with TRBJ2-7; 8 bases are shared with TRBD2. There are 16 residues in the CDR3. Losses at the gene ends were 6 bases for V and 6 bases for J; bases not matched to a gene: 16. Germline CDR1 is MDHEN and CDR2 is SYDVKM. The CDR3 region has the DNA TGTGCCAGCAGAGACCCCCCCCTAGCGGGTAACCTCGAGCAGTACTTC. Translating gives CASRDPPLAGNLEQYF. Using reference TRBV28 and TRBJ2-7 for the parts outside the CDR3, the full variable domain is DVKVTQSSRYLVKRTGEKVFLECVQDMDHENMFWYRQDPGLGLRLIYFSYDVKMKEKGDIPEGYSVSREKKERFSLILESASTNQTSMYLCASRDPPLAGNLEQYFGPGTRLTVT.

In its sample, this clonotype was seen once. No DNA is shown, since the ends of the CDR3 on it are uncertain; the CDR3 is the one TCRdb lists. This rearrangement joins TRBV30 to TRBJ1-2; the table calls TRBD1, which could not be checked here. The CDR3 spans 11 residues, counting both ends. Germline values: CDR1 GTSNPN, CDR2 SVGIG (reference sequence). The CDR3 reads CAWSVGGGATF.

This clonotype was detected many times. This CDR3 reads CAWTSLSDTQYF. The DNA for the CDR3 is TGTGCCTGGACGTCCCTGTCAGATACGCAGTATTTT. The gene calls are TRBV30 and TRBJ2-3; D is unresolved. The germline CDR1 and CDR2 sequences are GTSNPN and SVGIG (reference sequence). The CDR3 is 12 residues long. Trimming shortened V by 4 bases and J by 4 bases, and 9 bases separated the two germline ends.

Many counts were recorded for this clonotype. The chain is built from TRBV11-2 and TRBJ2-1; D unclear. V lost 5 bases and J 7 bases, leaving 12 bases between the germline ends. The CDR3 is made up of 13 amino acids. Germline values: CDR1 SGHAT, CDR2 FQNNGV. The chain's CDR3 is CASSPSIGNEQFF. For the CDR3, the DNA is TGTGCCAGCAGCCCATCCATAGGGAATGAGCAGTTCTTC.

The table lists this clonotype with many counts. The genes are TRBV29-1 and TRBJ2-3; D is unresolved. V was pared by 0 bases and J by 2 bases, with 6 bases between. The CDR3 extends over 13 amino acids. Germline V gene sequence: CDR1 SQVTM, CDR2 ANQGSEA. Written as DNA, the CDR3 is TGCAGCGTTGAAGACCCGGTCACAGATACGCAGTATTTT. As protein: CSVEDPVTDTQYF.

This clonotype appeared many times. The chain links TRBV20-1 to TRBJ2-7; 8 bases map to TRBD2. The germline V gene has CDR1 DFQATT and CDR2 SNEGSKA (reference sequence). This CDR3 comprises 13 residues. J gave up 4 bases and V 4 bases, and 6 bases lay outside the gene matches. CDR3: CSAIPGRAYEQYF. CDR3 nucleotides: TGCAGTGCTATACCCGGGAGGGCATACGAGCAGTACTTC.

This clonotype was observed a handful of times. The J gene is TRBJ2-1, the V gene TRBV5-1; maybe TRBD2 (5 bases). Germline values: CDR1 SGHRS, CDR2 YFSETQ. The CDR3 totals 12 residues. V was trimmed by 4 bases and J by 8 bases, leaving 10 bases between them. CDR3 sequence: CASSPRVDEQFF. CDR3 nucleotides: TGCGCCAGCAGCCCGAGGGTAGATGAGCAGTTCTTC.

Ten or more counts support this clonotype. The J gene is TRBJ2-6, the V gene TRBV12-3 or TRBV12-4; TRBD2 is a possible D gene (5 bases). Trimming shortened V by 6 bases and J by 1 base, and 13 bases separated the two germline ends. The CDR3 is 16 amino acids. Written as DNA, the CDR3 is TGTGCCAGCAGACCTACTTGGGAGTCTGGGGCCAACGTCCTGACTTTC. Translated, it gives CASRPTWESGANVLTF.

As for this clonotype: A read error may be the cause here, since a much bigger clone is one base away. This sequence joins TRBV3-1 and TRBJ2-1; D is uncertain. Germline V gives CDR1 LGHDT, CDR2 YNNKEL (reference sequence). The CDR3 loop spans 13 amino acids. The V end lost 8 bases, the J end lost 9 bases, and 17 bases lay between the germline ends. Here the CDR3 DNA reads TGTGCCAGCCGAGCGAGAGCCTTCACTGAGCAGTTCTTC. Protein product: CASRARAFTEQFF.

This clonotype was seen ten or more times. V gene TRBV27 combines with J gene TRBJ2-5; 9 bases are a match to TRBD1. The germline CDR1 and CDR2 sequences are MNHEY and SMNVEV (reference sequence). The V and J ends lost 8 bases and 3 bases, in that order; junction bases with no gene match: 7. The CDR3 contains 14 residues. DNA of the CDR3: TGTGCCAGCCGGACTAGGACAGGGGAAGAGACCCAGTACTTC. This codes for CASRTRTGEETQYF.

This clonotype has just a few counts. The rearrangement links TRBV20-1 to TRBJ2-7; tentatively, D is TRBD1 or TRBD2 (7 bases each). The CDR3 length is 15 residues. The V end was cut by 0 bases, the J end by 3 bases, with 15 bases between. Germline V CDR1 and CDR2: DFQATT, SNEGSKA (reference sequence). CDR3 coding DNA: TGCAGTGCTAGAGAGGGGGAGGGGGCGTTCTACGAGCAGTACTTC. Translation: CSAREGEGAFYEQYF.

Only a few counts were recorded for this clonotype. The genes are TRBV6-1 and TRBJ2-1; TRBD2 aligns across 7 bases. The CDR3 consists of 17 residues. Germline loops: CDR1 MNHNS, CDR2 SASEGT. V shed 6 bases and J 1 base; nucleotides not matched to a gene: 12. The CDR3 bases are TGTGCCAGCAGAGCCCCTAGGGCTAGCGGTTCCTACAATGAGCAGTTCTTC. The encoded protein is CASRAPRASGSYNEQFF.

This clonotype was recorded many times. The gene calls are TRBV2 and TRBJ2-1, with 11 nucleotides matching TRBD2. Germline-derived CDR1 and CDR2 are SNHLY and FYNNEI. CDR3 length equals 17 residues. V lost 2 bases, J lost 5 bases, and 8 bases stayed unmatched. The DNA of the CDR3 is TGTGCCAGCAGTGAAAGGTGGACTAGCGGGCGAAACAATGAGCAGTTCTTC. It codes for CASSERWTSGRNNEQFF.

This clonotype has a handful of counts. The rearrangement links TRBV6-2 or TRBV6-3 to TRBJ2-2, with TRBD2 identical over 8 bases. Germline CDR1 and CDR2: MNHEY and SVGEGT. V shed 6 bases and J 7 bases; nucleotides not matched to a gene: 10. This CDR3 comprises 15 residues. CDR3: CASRREGGSIGELFF. The CDR3 region has the DNA TGTGCCAGCAGACGGGAGGGCGGGAGTATCGGGGAGCTGTTTTTT.

This clonotype was observed many times. The J gene is TRBJ1-2, the V gene TRBV29-1, with 8 bases aligning to TRBD1. V shed 1 base, J shed 8 bases, and the junction held 9 bases outside the gene matches. The CDR3 consists of 14 residues. Germline assignment: CDR1 SQVTM and CDR2 ANQGSEA. In DNA, the CDR3 is TGCAGCGTTGAAGCGCACAGGGGGATTGTCGGCTACACCTTC. It yields the protein CSVEAHRGIVGYTF.

This clonotype has ten or more counts. The chain links TRBV5-1 to TRBJ2-1; the D gene is possibly TRBD2 (6 bases). This CDR3 is 12 amino acids long. Germline CDR1 and CDR2: SGHRS and YFSETQ. Trimming stripped 5 bases from V and 6 bases from J, with 9 bases between. The CDR3 sequence: CASRSGLNEQFF. CDR3 nucleotides: TGCGCCAGCAGATCGGGACTCAATGAGCAGTTCTTC. The full variable domain, completed using reference TRBV5-1 and TRBJ2-1, is KAGVTQTPRYLIKTRGQQVTLSCSPISGHRSVSWYQQTPGQGLQFLFEYFSETQRNKGNFPGRFSGRQFSNSRSEMNVSTLELGDSALYLCASRSGLNEQFFGPGTRLTVL.

V usage is TRBV6-1 and J usage is TRBJ2-1, with a tentative D call TRBD2 (6 bases). Germline V gives CDR1 MNHNS, CDR2 SASEGT. Deletions cut 6 bases from V and 3 bases from J, with 15 bases between. The CDR3 is made up of 15 amino acids. In DNA form, the CDR3 reads TGTGCCAGCAGGCCTCACCTAGCGAACTACAATGAGCAGTTCTTC. Its translation is CASRPHLANYNEQFF.

The table lists this clonotype with many counts. The chain has TRBV11-3 and TRBJ2-1; D is undetermined. The germline V gene has CDR1 SGHNT and CDR2 YENEEA. The CDR3 covers 15 residues. Trimming took off 1 base at V and 8 bases at J, with 15 bases between the two ends. The CDR3 spells CASSLGGLIGDEQFF. The CDR3 coding sequence is TGTGCCAGCAGCTTAGGAGGTCTGATTGGGGATGAGCAGTTCTTC.

The chain uses TRBV29-1 and TRBJ2-7; 10 nucleotides line up with TRBD2. J gave up 0 bases and V 6 bases, and 8 bases lay outside the gene matches. This CDR3 comprises 15 residues. CDR1 is SQVTM, CDR2 ANQGSEA, per germline. This CDR3 is CSVVGLAESSYEQYF. CDR3 DNA sequence: TGCAGCGTCGTCGGACTAGCGGAAAGCTCCTACGAGCAGTACTTC.